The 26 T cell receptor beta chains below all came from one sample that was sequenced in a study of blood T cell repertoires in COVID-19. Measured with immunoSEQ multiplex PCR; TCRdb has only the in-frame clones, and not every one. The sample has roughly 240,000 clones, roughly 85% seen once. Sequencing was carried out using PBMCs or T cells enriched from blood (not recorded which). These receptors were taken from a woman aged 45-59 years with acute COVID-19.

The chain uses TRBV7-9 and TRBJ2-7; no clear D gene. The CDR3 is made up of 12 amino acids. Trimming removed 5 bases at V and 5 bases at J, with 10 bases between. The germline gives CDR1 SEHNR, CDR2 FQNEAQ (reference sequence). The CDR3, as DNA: TGTGCCAGCAGCCCACGCTCGGACGAGCAGTACTTC. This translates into CASSPRSDEQYF.

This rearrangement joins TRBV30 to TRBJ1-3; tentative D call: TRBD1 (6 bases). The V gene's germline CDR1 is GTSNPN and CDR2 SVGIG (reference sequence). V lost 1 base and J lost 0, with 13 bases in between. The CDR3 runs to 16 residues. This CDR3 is CAWSETGRSSGNTIYF. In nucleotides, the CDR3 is TGTGCCTGGAGTGAGACAGGCCGCAGCTCTGGAAACACCATATATTTT.

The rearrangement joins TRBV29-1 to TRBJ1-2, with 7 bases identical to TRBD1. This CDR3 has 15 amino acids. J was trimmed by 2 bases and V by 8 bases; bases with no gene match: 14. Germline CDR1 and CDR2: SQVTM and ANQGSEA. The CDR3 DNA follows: TGCAGCTCTTCCTCGGAGGGGGCAGAAAACTATGGCTACACCTTC. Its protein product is CSSSSEGAENYGYTF.

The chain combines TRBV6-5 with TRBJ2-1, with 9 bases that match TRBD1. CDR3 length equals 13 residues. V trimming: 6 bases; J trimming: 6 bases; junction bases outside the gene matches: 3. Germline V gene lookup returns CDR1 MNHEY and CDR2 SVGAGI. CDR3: CASSRDRVNEQFF. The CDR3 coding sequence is TGTGCCAGCAGCAGGGACAGGGTCAATGAGCAGTTCTTC.

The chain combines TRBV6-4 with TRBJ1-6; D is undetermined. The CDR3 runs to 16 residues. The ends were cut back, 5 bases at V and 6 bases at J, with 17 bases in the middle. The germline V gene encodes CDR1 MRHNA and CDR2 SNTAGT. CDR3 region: CASSRTPDLRNSPLHF. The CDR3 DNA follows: TGTGCCAGCAGTCGGACTCCTGATCTACGTAATTCACCCCTCCACTTT.

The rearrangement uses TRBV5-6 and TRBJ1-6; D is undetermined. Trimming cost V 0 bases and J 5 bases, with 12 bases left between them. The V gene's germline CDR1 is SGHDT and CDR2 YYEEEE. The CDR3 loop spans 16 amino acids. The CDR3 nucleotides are TGTGCCAGCAGCTTGGAAAAGCGGCGGAATAATTCACCCCTCCACTTT. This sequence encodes CASSLEKRRNNSPLHF.

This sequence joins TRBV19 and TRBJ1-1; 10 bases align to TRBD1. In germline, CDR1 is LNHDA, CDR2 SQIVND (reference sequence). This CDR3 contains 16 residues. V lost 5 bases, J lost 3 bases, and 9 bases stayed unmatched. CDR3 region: CASSHRDRGTDTEAFF. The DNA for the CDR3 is TGTGCCAGTAGTCACCGGGACAGGGGTACGGACACTGAAGCTTTCTTT.

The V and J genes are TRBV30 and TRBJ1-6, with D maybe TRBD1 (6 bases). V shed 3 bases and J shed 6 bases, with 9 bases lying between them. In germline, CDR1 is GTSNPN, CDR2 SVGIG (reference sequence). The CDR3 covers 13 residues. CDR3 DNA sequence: TGTGCCTGGAGGGGGACAAGTAATTCACCCCTCCACTTT. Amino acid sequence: CAWRGTSNSPLHF. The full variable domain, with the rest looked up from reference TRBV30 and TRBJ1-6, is SQTIHQWPATLVQPVGSPLSLECTVEGTSNPNLYWYRQAAGRGLQLLFYSVGIGQISSEVPQNLSASRPQDRQFILSSKKLLLSDSGFYLCAWRGTSNSPLHFGNGTRLTVT.

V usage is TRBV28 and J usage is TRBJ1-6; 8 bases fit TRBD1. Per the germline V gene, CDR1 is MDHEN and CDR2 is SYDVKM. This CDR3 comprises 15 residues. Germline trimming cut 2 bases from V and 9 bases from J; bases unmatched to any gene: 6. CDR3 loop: CASSLLRGPLSPLHF. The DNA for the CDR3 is TGTGCCAGCAGTTTACTCAGGGGGCCCCTTTCACCCCTCCACTTT.

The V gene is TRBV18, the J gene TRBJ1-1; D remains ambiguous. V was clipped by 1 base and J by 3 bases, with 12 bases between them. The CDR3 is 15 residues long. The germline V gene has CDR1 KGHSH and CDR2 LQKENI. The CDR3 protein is CASSPRSSGDTEAFF. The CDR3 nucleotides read TGTGCCAGCTCACCACGATCCTCCGGGGACACTGAAGCTTTCTTT.

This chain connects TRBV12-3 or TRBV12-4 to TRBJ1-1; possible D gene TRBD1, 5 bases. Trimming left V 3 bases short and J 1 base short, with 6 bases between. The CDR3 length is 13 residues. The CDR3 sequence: CASSLGQNTEAFF. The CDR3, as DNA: TGTGCCAGCAGTTTGGGGCAGAACACTGAAGCTTTCTTT.

The CDR3 sequence is CASSPGTAYNEQFF. DNA for the CDR3: TGTGCCAGCAGTCCCGGGACTGCCTACAATGAGCAGTTCTTC. The genes are TRBV6-5 and TRBJ2-1; tentative D call: TRBD2 (6 bases). The germline V and J ends were trimmed by 5 bases and 2 bases, with 10 bases remaining between them. The CDR3 runs to 14 residues. Germline-derived CDR1 and CDR2 are MNHEY and SVGAGI.

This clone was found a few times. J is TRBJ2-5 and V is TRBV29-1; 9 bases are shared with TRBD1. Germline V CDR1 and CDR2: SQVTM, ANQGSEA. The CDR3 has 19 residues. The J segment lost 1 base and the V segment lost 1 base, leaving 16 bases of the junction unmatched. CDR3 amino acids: CSVEGAAPIGTGTQETQYF. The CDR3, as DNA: TGCAGCGTTGAAGGTGCGGCCCCTATCGGGACAGGGACCCAAGAGACCCAGTACTTC.

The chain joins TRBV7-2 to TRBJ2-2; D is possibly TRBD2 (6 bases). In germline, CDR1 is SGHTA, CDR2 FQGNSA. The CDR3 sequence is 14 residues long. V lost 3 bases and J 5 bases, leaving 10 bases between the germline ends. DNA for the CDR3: TGTGCCAGCAGCTTGGAGGGGCGAACCGGGGAGCTGTTTTTT. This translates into CASSLEGRTGELFF.

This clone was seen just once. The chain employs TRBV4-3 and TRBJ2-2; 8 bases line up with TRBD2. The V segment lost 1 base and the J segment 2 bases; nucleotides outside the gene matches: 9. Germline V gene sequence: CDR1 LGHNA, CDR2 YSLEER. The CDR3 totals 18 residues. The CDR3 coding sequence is TGCGCCAGCAGCCAAGGCCGAGGCGGGGGGCGAAACACCGGGGAGCTGTTTTTT. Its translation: CASSQGRGGGRNTGELFF.

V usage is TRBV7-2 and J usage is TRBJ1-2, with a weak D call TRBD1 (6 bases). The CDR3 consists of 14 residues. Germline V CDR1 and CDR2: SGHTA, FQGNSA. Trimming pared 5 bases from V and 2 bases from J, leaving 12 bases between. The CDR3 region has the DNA TGTGCCAGCAGCAGACCACAGGGAAACTATGGCTACACCTTC. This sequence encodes CASSRPQGNYGYTF.

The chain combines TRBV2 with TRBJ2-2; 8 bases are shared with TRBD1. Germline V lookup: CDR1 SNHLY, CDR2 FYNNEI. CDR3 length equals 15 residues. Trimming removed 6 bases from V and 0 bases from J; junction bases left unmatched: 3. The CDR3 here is CASRADRANTGELFF. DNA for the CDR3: TGTGCCAGCAGAGCGGACAGGGCGAACACCGGGGAGCTGTTTTTT. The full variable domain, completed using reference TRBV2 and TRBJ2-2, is EPEVTQTPSHQVTQMGQEVILRCVPISNHLYFYWYRQILGQKVEFLVSFYNNEISEKSEIFDDQFSVERPDGSNFTLKIRSTKLEDSAMYFCASRADRANTGELFFGEGSRLTVL.

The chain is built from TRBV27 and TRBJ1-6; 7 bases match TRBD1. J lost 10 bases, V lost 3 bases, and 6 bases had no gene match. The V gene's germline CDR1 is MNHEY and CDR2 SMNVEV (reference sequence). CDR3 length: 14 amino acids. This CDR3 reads CASSLGTEGSPLHF. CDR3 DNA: TGTGCCAGCAGTTTGGGGACAGAAGGCTCACCCCTCCACTTT.

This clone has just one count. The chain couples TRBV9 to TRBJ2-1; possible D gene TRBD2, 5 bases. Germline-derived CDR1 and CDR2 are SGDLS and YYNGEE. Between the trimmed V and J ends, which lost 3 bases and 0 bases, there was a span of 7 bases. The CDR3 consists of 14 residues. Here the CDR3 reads CASSASGSYNEQFF. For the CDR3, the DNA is TGTGCCAGCAGCGCGAGCGGCTCCTACAATGAGCAGTTCTTC.

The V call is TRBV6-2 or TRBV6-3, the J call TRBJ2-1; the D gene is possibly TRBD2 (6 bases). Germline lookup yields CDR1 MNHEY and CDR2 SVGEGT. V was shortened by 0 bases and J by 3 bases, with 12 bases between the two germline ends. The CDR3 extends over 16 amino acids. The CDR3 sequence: CASSYSSDYSYNEQFF. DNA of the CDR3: TGTGCCAGCAGTTACTCCTCGGACTACAGCTACAATGAGCAGTTCTTC.

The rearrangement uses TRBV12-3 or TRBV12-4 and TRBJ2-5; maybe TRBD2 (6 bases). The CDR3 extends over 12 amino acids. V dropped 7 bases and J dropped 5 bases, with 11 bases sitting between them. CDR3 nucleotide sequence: TGTGCCAGCACCGCGGGGCTCGAGACCCAGTACTTC. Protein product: CASTAGLETQYF.

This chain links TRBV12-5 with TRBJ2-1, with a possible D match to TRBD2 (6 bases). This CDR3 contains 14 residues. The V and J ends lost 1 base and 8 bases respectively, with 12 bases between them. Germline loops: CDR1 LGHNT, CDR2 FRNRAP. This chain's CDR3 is CASGLGRDFDEQFF. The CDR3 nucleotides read TGTGCTAGTGGTTTGGGCCGGGACTTCGATGAGCAGTTCTTC.

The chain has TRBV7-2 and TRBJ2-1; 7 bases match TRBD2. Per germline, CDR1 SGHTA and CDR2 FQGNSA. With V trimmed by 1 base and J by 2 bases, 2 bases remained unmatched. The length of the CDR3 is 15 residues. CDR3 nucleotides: TGTGCCAGCAGCTTAGGTGGGGGGGCCTACAATGAGCAGTTCTTC. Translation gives CASSLGGGAYNEQFF.

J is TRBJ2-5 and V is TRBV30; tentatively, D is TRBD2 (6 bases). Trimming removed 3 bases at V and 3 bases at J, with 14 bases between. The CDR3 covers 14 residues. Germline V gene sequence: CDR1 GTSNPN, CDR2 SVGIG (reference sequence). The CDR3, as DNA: TGTGCCTGGAGCGCCAAGACTAGGGAAGAGACCCAGTACTTC. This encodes CAWSAKTREETQYF.

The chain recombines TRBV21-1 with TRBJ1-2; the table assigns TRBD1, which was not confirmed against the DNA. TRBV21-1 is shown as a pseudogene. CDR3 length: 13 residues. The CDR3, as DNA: TGTGCCAGCAGCGCCTTGAACAGGGTAGGCTACACCTTC. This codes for CASSALNRVGYTF.

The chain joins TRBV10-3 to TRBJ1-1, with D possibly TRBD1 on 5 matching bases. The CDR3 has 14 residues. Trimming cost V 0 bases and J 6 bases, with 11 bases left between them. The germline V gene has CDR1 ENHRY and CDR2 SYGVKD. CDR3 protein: CAISESRGGAEAFF. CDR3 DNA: TGTGCCATCAGTGAGTCGAGGGGAGGGGCTGAAGCTTTCTTT.